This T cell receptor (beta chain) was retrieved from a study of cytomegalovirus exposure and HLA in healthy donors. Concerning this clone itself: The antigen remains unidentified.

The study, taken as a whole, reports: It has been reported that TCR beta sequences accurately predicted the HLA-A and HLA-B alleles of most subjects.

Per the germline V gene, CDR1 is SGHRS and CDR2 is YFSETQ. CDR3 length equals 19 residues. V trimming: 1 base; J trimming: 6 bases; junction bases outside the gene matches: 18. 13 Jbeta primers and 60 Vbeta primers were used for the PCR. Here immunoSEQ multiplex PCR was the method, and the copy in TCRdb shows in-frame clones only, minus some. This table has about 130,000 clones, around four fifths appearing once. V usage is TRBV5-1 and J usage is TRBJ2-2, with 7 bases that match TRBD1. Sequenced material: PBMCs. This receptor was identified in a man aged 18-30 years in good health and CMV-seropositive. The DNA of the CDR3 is TGCGCCAGCAGCTTGTTTGAGGGGGCCGTCCGGGGATATGCCGGGGAGCTGTTTTTT. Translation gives CASSLFEGAVRGYAGELFF.